This T cell receptor (beta chain) stems from a study of CD8+CD57+ T cells in acquired aplastic anemia. TCR beta VDJ and CDR3 profiling used genomic DNA as template. TCRdb redid the calling of the reads with MiXCR, one entry per CDR3 protein. The repertoire holds about 270,000 distinct CDR3 sequences, with less than 85% as singletons. In patients chosen for sequencing, flow cytometry had shown CD8+CD57+ cell expansion. This sequence originates from a human donor with aplastic anemia. Sequenced sample: sorted CD4+, CD8+, or CD8+CD57+ T cells (not recorded which) from PBMCs.

In nucleotides, the CDR3 is TGTGCCGTATACAGGAGCTCCTACGCGCAGTTCGTA. It codes for CAVYRSSYAQFV. This chain links TRBV19 with TRBJ2-7, with a possible D match to TRBD1 (5 bases). Germline loops: CDR1 LNHDA, CDR2 SQIVND (reference sequence). The CDR3 extends over 12 amino acids.